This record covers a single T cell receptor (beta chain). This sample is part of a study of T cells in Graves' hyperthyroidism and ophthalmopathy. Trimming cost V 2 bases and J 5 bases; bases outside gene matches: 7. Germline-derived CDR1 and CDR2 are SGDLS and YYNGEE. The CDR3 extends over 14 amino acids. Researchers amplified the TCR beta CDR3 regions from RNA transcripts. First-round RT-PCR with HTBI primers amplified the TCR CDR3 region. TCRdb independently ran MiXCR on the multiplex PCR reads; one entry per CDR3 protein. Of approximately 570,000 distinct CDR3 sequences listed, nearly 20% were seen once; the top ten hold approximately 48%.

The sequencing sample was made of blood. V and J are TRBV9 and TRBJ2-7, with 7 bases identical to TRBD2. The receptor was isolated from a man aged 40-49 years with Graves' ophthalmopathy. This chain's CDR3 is CASSVAGERNEQYF. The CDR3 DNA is TGTGCCAGCAGCGTGGCGGGAGAACGAAACGAGCAGTACTTC.